Each of the 27 T cell receptor beta chains below was sequenced from the same sample in a study of T cells after yellow fever vaccination. Using its own MiXCR run on the 5' RACE reads, TCRdb lists one record per CDR3 protein. The sample records some 550,000 distinct CDR3 sequences, 15% to 20% being singletons. The sequencing used PBMCs, collected 15 days after the yellow fever booster vaccination. These receptors were obtained from a man aged 30 to 39 who received the YFV17D yellow fever vaccine.

The chain links TRBV6-2 or TRBV6-3 to TRBJ2-4; D is unresolved. V lost 5 bases, J lost 0 bases, and 17 bases lay in between. Germline V gene lookup returns CDR1 MNHEY and CDR2 SVGEGT. This CDR3 has 17 amino acids. CDR3 in amino acids: CASSTARGGLAKNIQYF. CDR3 in DNA: TGTGCCAGCAGTACCGCCCGCGGTGGGCTAGCCAAAAACATTCAGTACTTC.

The chain uses TRBV5-6 and TRBJ2-2, with a weak D call TRBD2 (6 bases). Germline V lookup: CDR1 SGHDT, CDR2 YYEEEE. The CDR3 loop spans 14 amino acids. V was cut by 5 bases and J by 2 bases, with 10 bases left in between. The CDR3 loop is CASRSSGNTGELFF. DNA of the CDR3: TGTGCCAGCAGGAGTAGCGGCAACACCGGGGAGCTGTTTTTT.

In its sample, this clonotype was seen a few times. The genes are TRBV5-6 and TRBJ2-2; maybe TRBD2 (6 bases). Between the trimmed V and J ends, which lost 0 bases and 6 bases, there was a span of 9 bases. The CDR3 runs 14 residues. Germline values: CDR1 SGHDT, CDR2 YYEEEE. CDR3 amino acids: CASSLVWGAGELFF. The CDR3 coding sequence is TGTGCCAGCAGCTTGGTGTGGGGGGCCGGGGAGCTGTTTTTT.

The chain uses TRBV9 and TRBJ2-1; TRBD2 agrees at 10 bases. CDR1 and CDR2 (germline): SGDLS, YYNGEE. The CDR3 extends over 16 amino acids. Germline trimming cut 3 bases from V and 9 bases from J; bases unmatched to any gene: 12. The CDR3 DNA follows: TGTGCCAGCAGCGAACCTCTAGCGGGAGTTCAAATTGAGCAGTTCTTC. The encoded protein is CASSEPLAGVQIEQFF. Using reference TRBV9 and TRBJ2-1 for the parts outside the CDR3, the full variable domain is DSGVTQTPKHLITATGQRVTLRCSPRSGDLSVYWYQQSLDQGLQFLIQYYNGEERAKGNILERFSAQQFPDLHSELNLSSLELGDSALYFCASSEPLAGVQIEQFFGPGTRLTVL.

This clonotype appeared a few times. The chain recombines TRBV20-1 with TRBJ2-1; tentative D call: TRBD2 (5 bases). The CDR3 has 12 residues. Germline CDR1 is DFQATT and CDR2 is SNEGSKA (reference sequence). V gave up 2 bases and J gave up 12 bases, with 14 bases separating them. CDR3: CSARFGEVGQFF. CDR3 bases: TGCAGTGCTAGATTCGGGGAAGTCGGGCAGTTCTTC.

This clonotype showed up just a few times. The V and J genes are TRBV18 and TRBJ1-1; D might be TRBD1 (6 bases). This CDR3 has 17 amino acids. With 0 bases removed from V and 10 bases from J, the gap between germline ends came to 24 bases. CDR1 KGHSH and CDR2 LQKENI come from the germline V gene. The CDR3, as DNA: TGTGCCAGCTCACCACCGGGCGGACAGTCGGGGAGCGTTCGAGCTTTCTTT. Translating it yields CASSPPGGQSGSVRAFF.

Only a few counts were recorded for this clonotype. This chain uses TRBV20-1 with TRBJ2-3, with D perhaps matching TRBD2 (5 bases). CDR3 length: 12 amino acids. V dropped 2 bases and J dropped 3 bases, with 6 bases sitting between them. The germline V gene encodes CDR1 DFQATT and CDR2 SNEGSKA (reference sequence). The CDR3 sequence: CSARRRTDTQYF. Here the CDR3 DNA reads TGCAGTGCTAGAAGGAGGACAGATACGCAGTATTTT.

This clonotype has only a few counts. J is TRBJ2-1 and V is TRBV7-2, with TRBD2 matching over 11 bases. CDR1 is SGHTA and CDR2 is FQGNSA in the germline V gene. There are 14 residues in the CDR3. The junction had 6 bases not matched to a gene; V was cut back by 5 bases and J by 9 bases. The CDR3 sequence is CASSRRTSGGEQFF. CDR3 sequence (DNA): TGTGCCAGCAGCCGGCGCACTAGCGGGGGTGAGCAGTTCTTC.

The chain carries TRBV6-5 and TRBJ1-6, with D hard to call. Germline loops: CDR1 MNHEY, CDR2 SVGAGI. The germline V and J ends were trimmed by 7 bases and 9 bases, with 13 bases remaining between them. The CDR3 extends over 13 amino acids. The CDR3 protein is CASTGDLVSPLHF. DNA of the CDR3: TGTGCCAGCACCGGGGATCTAGTTTCACCCCTCCACTTT.

This clonotype appeared a single time. V usage is TRBV18 and J usage is TRBJ2-7, with a tentative D call TRBD2 (6 bases). Germline V gene lookup returns CDR1 KGHSH and CDR2 LQKENI. The CDR3 is made up of 16 amino acids. Trimming shortened V by 3 bases and J by 3 bases, and 18 bases separated the two germline ends. CDR3 nucleotide sequence: TGTGCCAGCTCACCTGCGGCGGGGCCTTGGGGCTACGAGCAGTACTTC. The encoded protein is CASSPAAGPWGYEQYF.

This clonotype was counted between two and nine times. The chain has TRBV5-1 and TRBJ2-1; 7 nucleotides align to TRBD2. Germline CDR1 SGHRS, CDR2 YFSETQ. V dropped 4 bases and J dropped 4; count of bases not matched to a gene: 2. The CDR3 is made up of 13 amino acids. The CDR3 region has the DNA TGCGCCAGCAGCGTGGGACTATACAATGAGCAGTTCTTC. Its translation: CASSVGLYNEQFF. The entire variable domain, with the rest obtained from reference TRBV5-1 and TRBJ2-1, is as follows: KAGVTQTPRYLIKTRGQQVTLSCSPISGHRSVSWYQQTPGQGLQFLFEYFSETQRNKGNFPGRFSGRQFSNSRSEMNVSTLELGDSALYLCASSVGLYNEQFFGPGTRLTVL.

The gene calls are TRBV6-5 and TRBJ2-5; no clear D. CDR1 MNHEY and CDR2 SVGAGI come from the germline V gene. The CDR3 is made up of 13 amino acids. Trimming stripped 2 bases from V and 5 bases from J, with 9 bases between. CDR3 in DNA: TGTGCCAGCAGTTACGGTGGAAGGGAGACCCAGTACTTC. Translated: CASSYGGRETQYF.

This clonotype was detected a few times. The rearrangement uses TRBV5-5 and TRBJ2-3, with 8 nucleotides matching TRBD1. Germline assignment: CDR1 SGHKS and CDR2 YYEKEE (reference sequence). The CDR3 consists of 16 residues. J was trimmed by 0 bases and V by 4 bases; bases with no gene match: 7. The CDR3 sequence is CASSSWTGQSTDTQYF. The CDR3 DNA sequence: TGTGCCAGCAGCAGCTGGACAGGGCAGAGCACAGATACGCAGTATTTT.

The chain joins TRBV29-1 to TRBJ2-3; 8 bases are a match to TRBD1. V was pared by 6 bases and J by 2 bases, with 7 bases of the junction left unmatched. This CDR3 contains 14 residues. Germline V lookup: CDR1 SQVTM, CDR2 ANQGSEA. CDR3 in DNA: TGCAGCGTCTATTTGGACAGGGACACAGATACGCAGTATTTT. It translates to CSVYLDRDTDTQYF.

V and J are TRBV20-1 and TRBJ2-3; no firm D call. Germline V gene sequence: CDR1 DFQATT, CDR2 SNEGSKA (reference sequence). V was cut by 8 bases and J by 4 bases, with 22 bases left in between. This CDR3 is 15 amino acids long. CDR3 nucleotides: TGCAGTTCCAACCCGCGGCTAAAGGATGCAGATACGCAGTATTTT. Translating it yields CSSNPRLKDADTQYF.

This chain uses TRBV18 with TRBJ2-5, with 7 nucleotides matching TRBD1. V was clipped by 1 base and J by 3 bases; unmatched bases: 2. Germline V gene lookup returns CDR1 KGHSH and CDR2 LQKENI. The CDR3 has 14 residues. The CDR3 here is CASSPQTGEETQYF. The CDR3 nucleotides read TGTGCCAGCTCACCACAAACAGGGGAAGAGACCCAGTACTTC.

This clonotype was seen a few times. This chain joins TRBV5-4 and TRBJ2-7; 15 nucleotides line up with TRBD2. Germline loops: CDR1 SGHNT, CDR2 YYREEE (reference sequence). This CDR3 spans 16 amino acids. V trimming: 3 bases; J trimming: 3 bases; junction bases outside the gene matches: 4. The CDR3 sequence: CASSSGTSGRYYEQYF. The CDR3 coding sequence is TGTGCCAGCAGCTCCGGGACTAGCGGGAGGTACTACGAGCAGTACTTC.

The chain couples TRBV6-5 to TRBJ2-3; 8 bases agree with TRBD2. V lost 2 bases, J lost 7 bases, and 11 bases stayed unmatched. This CDR3 region has 16 residues. Germline CDR1 MNHEY, CDR2 SVGAGI. This chain's CDR3 is CASSYGSSGSLNTQYF. CDR3 DNA: TGTGCCAGCAGTTACGGGTCGAGCGGGAGTCTAAATACGCAGTATTTT.

This clonotype came up a few times. The genes are TRBV7-2 and TRBJ2-1; 13 bases match TRBD2. CDR3 length: 15 residues. The V gene's germline CDR1 is SGHTA and CDR2 FQGNSA. V was pared by 0 bases and J by 9 bases, with 2 bases of the junction left unmatched. The CDR3 reads CASSLAGTSGIEQFF. In DNA, the CDR3 is TGTGCCAGCAGCTTAGCGGGGACTAGCGGGATTGAGCAGTTCTTC.

This sequence joins TRBV20-1 and TRBJ2-3, with 8 bases lining up with TRBD1. Germline loops: CDR1 DFQATT, CDR2 SNEGSKA (reference sequence). The CDR3 is made up of 15 amino acids. V trimming: 3 bases; J trimming: 1 base; junction bases outside the gene matches: 6. The CDR3 DNA reads TGCAGTGCTAGGTTTGCGGGACAGGGCACAGATACGCAGTATTTT. Translated, it gives CSARFAGQGTDTQYF.

This clonotype was detected a few times. The chain joins TRBV14 to TRBJ2-1, with 8 bases identical to TRBD2. This CDR3 spans 16 amino acids. CDR1 and CDR2 (germline): SGHDN, FVKESK. V shed 3 bases and J 8 bases; nucleotides not matched to a gene: 12. The CDR3 DNA reads as TGTGCCAGCAGCCACCTTAGCGGGGTTTTCCCTTATGAGCAGTTCTTC. Amino acids: CASSHLSGVFPYEQFF.

This clonotype was counted a few times. J is TRBJ2-5 and V is TRBV20-1, with D uncertain. Germline loops: CDR1 DFQATT, CDR2 SNEGSKA (reference sequence). Trimming stripped 0 bases from V and 5 bases from J, with 16 bases between. This CDR3 comprises 15 residues. The CDR3 coding sequence is TGCAGTGCTAGAGATCCTTCTTGGAGTGTGGAGACCCAGTACTTC. It yields the protein CSARDPSWSVETQYF.

The chain employs TRBV5-1 and TRBJ2-7; 8 bases line up with TRBD2. With 2 bases clipped from V and 3 bases from J, the junction kept 7 bases outside the gene matches. Germline V CDR1 and CDR2: SGHRS, YFSETQ. This CDR3 comprises 15 residues. The CDR3 region is CASSFDSGMIYEQYF. The CDR3 bases are TGCGCCAGCAGCTTTGATAGCGGGATGATCTACGAGCAGTACTTC.

Points on this clonotype: At one boundary the junction diverges from the germline segment, which might be a read error. The CDR3 spells CASSQEFGSHQPQHF. The CDR3 bases are TGCGCCAGCAGCCAAGAATTCGGTAGCCATCAGCCCCAGCATTTT. The chain combines TRBV4-1 with TRBJ1-5; no clear D. This CDR3 comprises 15 residues. Germline CDR1 and CDR2: MGHRA and YSYEKL.

The chain recombines TRBV7-2 with TRBJ2-7; D is perhaps TRBD2 (6 bases). The germline V gene encodes CDR1 SGHTA and CDR2 FQGNSA. V was trimmed by 7 bases and J by 2 bases, leaving 24 bases between them. CDR3 length: 17 amino acids. This CDR3 is CASTLTRGGVLAYEQYF. In DNA form, the CDR3 reads TGTGCCAGCACCCTCACCCGGGGCGGGGTCCTTGCCTACGAGCAGTACTTC.

CDR3 residues: CASSHGTSGLYNEQFF. CDR3 DNA: TGTGCCAGCAGCCACGGGACTAGCGGGCTATACAATGAGCAGTTCTTC. The V gene is TRBV3-1, the J gene TRBJ2-1; TRBD2 agrees at 12 bases. Looked up from germline, CDR1 is LGHDT and CDR2 is YNNKEL (reference sequence). V gave up 3 bases and J gave up 4 bases; unmatched junction bases: 4. The CDR3 extends over 16 amino acids.

This clonotype has just a few counts. The chain has TRBV7-9 and TRBJ1-4; TRBD1 might be the D (5 bases). This CDR3 contains 14 residues. CDR1 and CDR2 (germline): SEHNR, FQNEAQ (reference sequence). Trimming stripped 7 bases from V and 10 bases from J, with 19 bases between. CDR3 DNA sequence: TGTGCCAGCACCTATTTCGGGGGAGACGGAAAACTGTTTTTT. Protein product: CASTYFGGDGKLFF.